The 29 T cell receptor beta chains reported below all come from one sample, sequenced in a study of blood T cell repertoires in COVID-19. TCRdb keeps only in-frame clones here, not all; method: immunoSEQ multiplex PCR. The data show 220,000 or so clones, over 65% seen once. Sequenced input: PBMCs or T cells enriched from blood (not recorded which). These receptors all come from a woman in her sixties or seventies who had recovered from COVID-19.

The V gene is TRBV29-1, the J gene TRBJ1-2; TRBD1 matches 9 bases. This CDR3 spans 14 amino acids. Germline assignment: CDR1 SQVTM and CDR2 ANQGSEA. V lost 6 bases and J lost 1; bases outside the gene matches: 6. The CDR3 coding sequence is TGCAGCGTCCCGGGACAGGGAGGTAACTATGGCTACACCTTC. Its translation is CSVPGQGGNYGYTF.

The V gene is TRBV5-4, the J gene TRBJ1-6, with D unresolved. CDR1 is SGHNT and CDR2 is YYREEE in the germline V gene (reference sequence). Trimming removed 4 bases from V and 7 bases from J, with 12 bases in between. This CDR3 has 14 residues. In DNA, the CDR3 is TGTGCCAGCAGCCTCGGGGAGCCCAATTCACCCCTCCACTTT. Its translation is CASSLGEPNSPLHF.

Only one count was recorded for this clone. The chain employs TRBV20-1 and TRBJ1-1; the D is unclear. CDR1 and CDR2 from the germline V gene are DFQATT and SNEGSKA (reference sequence). The CDR3 consists of 10 residues. CDR3 region: CTGENTEAFF. CDR3 nucleotides: TGCACCGGGGAGAACACTGAAGCTTTCTTT.

This rearrangement joins TRBV5-1 to TRBJ1-2; D possibly corresponds to TRBD1 (6 bases). V was cut by 0 bases and J by 0 bases, with 9 bases left in between. The V gene's germline CDR1 is SGHRS and CDR2 YFSETQ. This CDR3 comprises 15 residues. The CDR3 region is CASSLVQGPNYGYTF. The CDR3 nucleotides read TGCGCCAGCAGCTTGGTACAGGGACCTAACTATGGCTACACCTTC.

V and J are TRBV6-5 and TRBJ1-2, with a weak D call TRBD1 (6 bases). This CDR3 comprises 14 residues. CDR1 is MNHEY and CDR2 is SVGAGI in the germline V gene. The germline V and J ends were trimmed by 2 bases and 4 bases, with 11 bases remaining between them. The CDR3 sequence: CASSYTRGGYGYTF. The CDR3 DNA reads TGTGCCAGCAGTTACACCAGGGGCGGCTATGGCTACACCTTC.

This clone was recorded once. V usage is TRBV18 and J usage is TRBJ2-1, with 11 bases lining up with TRBD1. This CDR3 has 15 amino acids. After removal of 6 bases from V and 5 bases from J, the junction contained 6 bases not matched to a gene. CDR1 is KGHSH, CDR2 LQKENI, per germline. CDR3 nucleotide sequence: TGTGCCAGCTCCATATCGGGACAGGGGGACAATGAGCAGTTCTTC. This translates into CASSISGQGDNEQFF.

The rearrangement links TRBV10-3 to TRBJ2-2, with D possibly being TRBD1 (5 bases). V was clipped by 2 bases and J by 3 bases, with 13 bases between them. Germline assignment: CDR1 ENHRY and CDR2 SYGVKD. The CDR3 covers 16 residues. DNA of the CDR3: TGTGCCATCAGTGAGCTCAGGGATAGGGACACCGGGGAGCTGTTTTTT. It translates to CAISELRDRDTGELFF.

The gene calls are TRBV5-1 and TRBJ2-2; TRBD1 agrees at 9 bases. Trimming at V came to 6 bases and at J to 7 bases, leaving 13 bases not matched to a gene. The CDR3 runs to 16 residues. Germline V gene sequence: CDR1 SGHRS, CDR2 YFSETQ. Here the CDR3 reads CASKGVGQGKNGELFF. The CDR3 DNA sequence: TGCGCCAGCAAGGGGGTCGGACAGGGGAAAAACGGGGAGCTGTTTTTT.

The J gene is TRBJ2-1, the V gene TRBV20-1; possibly TRBD1 for D (5 bases). The CDR3 spans 11 residues. V dropped 6 bases and J dropped 13 bases, with 16 bases sitting between them. Per the germline V gene, CDR1 is DFQATT and CDR2 is SNEGSKA (reference sequence). The CDR3 DNA is TGCAGTGCGTCCGACAGTGGCGCACAGTTCTTC. This translates into CSASDSGAQFF.

CDR3 amino acids: CASSSRGGQYGYTF. CDR3 coding DNA: TGTGCCAGCAGTTCACGAGGGGGCCAGTATGGCTACACCTTC. The chain recombines TRBV5-4 with TRBJ1-2; the match to TRBD1 covers 7 bases. J lost 5 bases, V lost 5 bases, and 9 bases had no gene match. The CDR3 spans 14 residues. CDR1 SGHNT and CDR2 YYREEE come from the germline V gene (reference sequence).

This clone is a singleton in its sample. The rearrangement uses TRBV19 and TRBJ1-5; D remains ambiguous. The V gene lost 0 bases and the J gene lost 7 bases, with 13 bases spanning the gap. In germline, CDR1 is LNHDA, CDR2 SQIVND (reference sequence). This CDR3 spans 15 amino acids. CDR3 loop: CASSIDTRSGQPQHF. CDR3 sequence (DNA): TGTGCCAGTAGTATAGATACACGGTCGGGACAGCCCCAGCATTTT.

V is TRBV9 and J is TRBJ2-5, with 9 nucleotides matching TRBD2. Trimming cost V 0 bases and J 4 bases; bases outside gene matches: 7. Per the germline V gene, CDR1 is SGDLS and CDR2 is YYNGEE. The CDR3 is made up of 16 amino acids. The CDR3 loop is CASSVDIAGGRETQYF. DNA for the CDR3: TGTGCCAGCAGCGTAGACATTGCGGGAGGGCGAGAGACCCAGTACTTC.

This clone was recorded only once. The chain has TRBV14 and TRBJ1-3, with TRBD1 matching 10 bases. The CDR3 has 15 residues. Per the germline V gene, CDR1 is SGHDN and CDR2 is FVKESK. J gave up 4 bases and V 4 bases, and 4 bases lay outside the gene matches. CDR3: CASSRQGAYGNTIYF. As DNA, the CDR3 is TGTGCCAGCAGCCGACAGGGGGCCTACGGAAACACCATATATTTT.

The chain couples TRBV7-2 to TRBJ2-2, with TRBD2 matching 9 bases. In germline, CDR1 is SGHTA, CDR2 FQGNSA. This CDR3 is built from 16 residues. The V and J ends lost 4 bases and 1 base, in that order; junction bases with no gene match: 4. This chain's CDR3 is CASSSAGGWNTGELFF. DNA of the CDR3: TGTGCCAGCAGCTCCGCGGGAGGGTGGAACACCGGGGAGCTGTTTTTT.

The rearrangement links TRBV6-2 or TRBV6-3 to TRBJ1-1, with TRBD1 matching over 8 bases. This CDR3 contains 13 residues. Germline-derived CDR1 and CDR2 are MNHEY and SVGEGT. With V trimmed by 2 bases and J by 4 bases, 0 bases remained unmatched. As DNA, the CDR3 is TGTGCCAGCAGTTACACAGGGGGCACTGAAGCTTTCTTT. It encodes CASSYTGGTEAFF.

This clone showed up just a few times. The chain combines TRBV9 with TRBJ2-7; 7 bases map to TRBD1. V lost 0 bases to trimming and J lost 5 bases; unmatched junction nucleotides: 11. This CDR3 contains 16 residues. In germline, CDR1 is SGDLS, CDR2 YYNGEE. The CDR3 is CASSVGGTAEENEQYF. The CDR3 nucleotides read TGTGCCAGCAGCGTAGGAGGGACAGCCGAAGAGAACGAGCAGTACTTC.

V is TRBV11-3 and J is TRBJ2-5; 11 nucleotides align to TRBD2. With V trimmed by 5 bases and J by 5 bases, 4 bases remained unmatched. The CDR3 covers 14 residues. The germline CDR1 and CDR2 sequences are SGHNT and YENEEA. CDR3 loop: CASSPGLAGETQYF. CDR3 bases: TGTGCCAGCAGCCCCGGACTAGCGGGCGAGACCCAGTACTTC. The complete variable domain, with remaining parts taken from reference TRBV11-3 and TRBJ2-5, reads EAGVVQSPRYKIIEKKQPVAFWCNPISGHNTLYWYLQNLGQGPELLIRYENEEAVDDSQLPKDRFSAERLKGVDSTLKIQPAELGDSAVYLCASSPGLAGETQYFGPGTRLLVL.

The V gene is TRBV5-4, the J gene TRBJ2-7, with 11 nucleotides matching TRBD1. CDR1 is SGHNT and CDR2 is YYREEE in the germline V gene (reference sequence). V shed 4 bases, J shed 5 bases, and the junction held 8 bases outside the gene matches. The CDR3 consists of 15 residues. As DNA, the CDR3 is TGTGCCAGCAGCGACCGGGACAGGGGGGGCCACGAGCAGTACTTC. Protein: CASSDRDRGGHEQYF.

This clone was observed a handful of times. CDR3 nucleotides: TGTGCCAGCAGCACCCCAAGGAGCACTGAAGCTTTCTTT. As protein: CASSTPRSTEAFF. The chain joins TRBV6-2 or TRBV6-3 to TRBJ1-1; D unresolved. V dropped 6 bases and J dropped 4 bases, with 12 bases sitting between them. The CDR3 is 13 amino acids. Germline V lookup: CDR1 MNHEY, CDR2 SVGEGT.

The chain uses TRBV6-2 or TRBV6-3 and TRBJ2-6; no reliable D call. V was shortened by 5 bases and J by 0 bases, with 11 bases between the two germline ends. The CDR3 runs 16 residues. CDR1 MNHEY and CDR2 SVGEGT come from the germline V gene. As DNA, the CDR3 is TGTGCCAGCAGTCGGTACGCGCGCTCTGGGGCCAACGTCCTGACTTTC. Its protein is CASSRYARSGANVLTF.

This sequence joins TRBV19 and TRBJ1-6, with D possibly TRBD1 on 5 matching bases. The CDR3 sequence is 14 residues long. CDR1 is LNHDA, CDR2 SQIVND, per germline (reference sequence). Trimming shortened V by 5 bases and J by 8 bases, and 13 bases separated the two germline ends. The CDR3 sequence is CASSDPGKHSPLHF. The CDR3 DNA is TGTGCCAGTAGTGACCCAGGGAAACATTCACCCCTCCACTTT.

This clone was detected a few times. The chain couples TRBV27 to TRBJ2-7; 8 bases line up with TRBD1. The V gene's germline CDR1 is MNHEY and CDR2 SMNVEV (reference sequence). This CDR3 has 13 residues. V shed 6 bases and J 3 bases; nucleotides not matched to a gene: 4. The CDR3 protein is CASSLQGGYEQYF. The CDR3 bases are TGTGCCAGCAGCCTACAGGGGGGCTACGAGCAGTACTTC.

This rearrangement joins TRBV7-2 to TRBJ1-2; unclear D gene. This CDR3 comprises 16 residues. Trimming stripped 4 bases from V and 2 bases from J, with 17 bases between. In germline, CDR1 is SGHTA, CDR2 FQGNSA. CDR3 DNA sequence: TGTGCCAGCAGCTCCATTGTGGGAGGGTCCAACTATGGCTACACCTTC. Residues: CASSSIVGGSNYGYTF.

The V gene is TRBV15, the J gene TRBJ1-4; possible D gene TRBD1, 5 bases. This CDR3 contains 15 residues. The germline gives CDR1 LNHNV, CDR2 YYDKDF (reference sequence). With 5 bases removed from V and 4 bases from J, the gap between germline ends came to 14 bases. Here the CDR3 reads CATSGRLGVNEKLFF. CDR3 sequence (DNA): TGTGCCACCAGCGGGAGGTTGGGGGTTAATGAAAAACTGTTTTTT.

CDR3 bases: TGCGCCAGCAGTTCGACAGGGGCTTACGGGAACAATGAGCAGTTCTTC. It is translated as CASSSTGAYGNNEQFF. The chain joins TRBV5-1 to TRBJ2-1; 8 nucleotides match TRBD1. The V gene's germline CDR1 is SGHRS and CDR2 YFSETQ. V lost 5 bases and J lost 5; bases outside the gene matches: 12. The CDR3 sequence is 16 residues long.

There are a few counts of this clone. J is TRBJ2-1 and V is TRBV18; maybe TRBD2 (6 bases). V dropped 6 bases and J dropped 4 bases, with 19 bases sitting between them. CDR3 length: 16 amino acids. Germline assignment: CDR1 KGHSH and CDR2 LQKENI. For the CDR3, the DNA is TGTGCCAGCTCTCTCGTGGCAGGGACTTCGTACAATGAGCAGTTCTTC. As protein: CASSLVAGTSYNEQFF.

The chain uses TRBV29-1 and TRBJ1-2; 8 nucleotides match TRBD1. V gave up 2 bases and J gave up 14 bases; unmatched junction bases: 4. Germline V gene sequence: CDR1 SQVTM, CDR2 ANQGSEA. This CDR3 has 10 amino acids. CDR3 DNA sequence: TGCAGCGTTGAATCCAGGGGGCGGACCTTC. Amino acids: CSVESRGRTF. Supplemented by reference TRBV29-1 and TRBJ1-2, the full variable domain reads SAVISQKPSRDICQRGTSLTIQCQVDSQVTMMFWYRQQPGQSLTLIATANQGSEATYESGFVIDKFPISRPNLTFSTLTVSNMSPEDSSIYLCSVESRGRTFGSGTRLTVV.

This clone was recorded once. The rearrangement uses TRBV13 and TRBJ1-1, with D possibly being TRBD1 (6 bases). The CDR3 runs to 12 residues. Deletions cut 7 bases from V and 4 bases from J, with 10 bases between. Germline CDR1 and CDR2: PRHDT and FYEKMQ (reference sequence). Here the CDR3 DNA reads TGTGCCAGCACCCGAGGGGGCACTGAAGCTTTCTTT. Protein: CASTRGGTEAFF.

The chain has TRBV5-6 and TRBJ2-7, with unresolved D. The V end was cut by 3 bases, the J end by 1 base, with 5 bases between. CDR1 is SGHDT and CDR2 is YYEEEE in the germline V gene. The CDR3 loop spans 12 amino acids. The DNA of the CDR3 is TGTGCCAGCAGCTCTTTTTCCTACGAGCAGTACTTC. This translates into CASSSFSYEQYF. Drawing the rest from reference TRBV5-6 and TRBJ2-7, the complete variable domain is DAGVTQSPTHLIKTRGQQVTLRCSPKSGHDTVSWYQQALGQGPQFIFQYYEEEERQRGNFPDRFSGHQFPNYSSELNVNALLLGDSALYLCASSSFSYEQYFGPGTRLTVT.